The rows below give T cell receptor beta chains drawn from one sample of a study of T cell repertoires in cytomegalovirus infection. TCRdb processed the reads anew with MiXCR; each CDR3 protein has one entry. The sample records 450,000 to 650,000 distinct CDR3 sequences, 40% being singletons. Their target antigens are unknown. The sample here was cultured PBMCs, taken from culture after CMV antigen stimulation. The receptor set was obtained from a human donor in good health (CMV status not recorded). Some clones in this sample may be carry-over from other donors' samples. The CDR3 runs from the conserved cysteine through the conserved F or W. Fields, in order: D gene, J gene, clone size, V gene, CDR3 protein, CDR3 DNA. A D gene is named only where the DNA matches it firmly. Clone sizes are given selectively: once, few, many, or a class where the clone is expanded.

d_call: -; j_call: TRBJ2-3; clone_size: once; v_call: TRBV7-2; cdr3_aa: CASSSRPTGSGTDTQYF; cdr3_nt: TGTGCCAGCAGTTCCCGACCCACAGGGTCAGGCACAGATACGCAGTATTTT
d_call: TRBD1; j_call: TRBJ2-2; clone_size: -; v_call: TRBV6-5; cdr3_aa: CASSQQGAGGELFF; cdr3_nt: TGTGCCAGCAGTCAGCAGGGGGCCGGCGGGGAGCTGTTTTTT
d_call: TRBD1; j_call: TRBJ2-7; clone_size: -; v_call: TRBV6-5; cdr3_aa: CASSWTDRSEQYF; cdr3_nt: TGTGCCAGCAGCTGGACGGACAGGAGCGAGCAGTACTTC
d_call: -; j_call: TRBJ2-2; clone_size: few; v_call: TRBV11-2; cdr3_aa: CASSPRLVLFF; cdr3_nt: TGTGCCAGCAGCCCCCGCTTGGTGCTGTTTTTT
d_call: -; j_call: TRBJ2-3; clone_size: -; v_call: TRBV12-3/TRBV12-4; cdr3_aa: CASSLKGRFTDTQYF; cdr3_nt: TGTGCCAGCAGTTTAAAGGGCAGGTTTACAGATACGCAGTATTTT
d_call: -; j_call: TRBJ2-5; clone_size: -; v_call: TRBV18; cdr3_aa: CASSSVSGGSETQYF; cdr3_nt: TGTGCCAGCTCATCTGTGTCCGGCGGGTCCGAGACCCAGTACTTC
d_call: -; j_call: TRBJ2-5; clone_size: -; v_call: TRBV7-9; cdr3_aa: CASTERNNQETQYF; cdr3_nt: TGTGCCAGCACCGAAAGGAACAACCAAGAGACCCAGTACTTC
d_call: TRBD1; j_call: TRBJ2-7; clone_size: few; v_call: TRBV7-6; cdr3_aa: CASSDTRPGTAYEQYF; cdr3_nt: TGTGCCAGCAGCGACACCCGCCCTGGGACAGCCTACGAGCAGTACTTC
d_call: -; j_call: TRBJ1-1; clone_size: few; v_call: TRBV12-3/TRBV12-4; cdr3_aa: CASTLQLNTEAFF; cdr3_nt: TGTGCCAGCACCCTACAGTTGAACACTGAAGCTTTCTTT
d_call: -; j_call: TRBJ2-5; clone_size: -; v_call: TRBV12-3/TRBV12-4; cdr3_aa: CASGWEGRTQYF; cdr3_nt: TGTGCCAGCGGCTGGGAAGGGAGGACCCAGTACTTC
d_call: TRBD2; j_call: TRBJ2-3; clone_size: once; v_call: TRBV19; cdr3_aa: CASSILPSSGNTDTQYF; cdr3_nt: TGTGCCAGTAGTATTCTCCCCTCTAGCGGCAACACAGATACGCAGTATTTT
d_call: TRBD1; j_call: TRBJ1-1; clone_size: -; v_call: TRBV12-5; cdr3_aa: CASGQGARTEAFF; cdr3_nt: TGTGCTAGTGGTCAGGGGGCAAGGACTGAAGCTTTCTTT
d_call: TRBD1; j_call: TRBJ2-3; clone_size: -; v_call: TRBV5-1; cdr3_aa: CASSLTGGFTDTQYF; cdr3_nt: TGCGCCAGCAGCTTGACAGGGGGCTTCACAGATACGCAGTATTTT
d_call: -; j_call: TRBJ2-1; clone_size: -; v_call: TRBV6-6; cdr3_aa: CASSVFNEQFF; cdr3_nt: TGTGCCAGCAGCGTATTTAATGAGCAGTTCTTC
d_call: TRBD1; j_call: TRBJ1-2; clone_size: -; v_call: TRBV15; cdr3_aa: CATSRGGGGQGPYTF; cdr3_nt: TGTGCCACCAGCAGAGGCGGTGGAGGACAGGGCCCCTACACCTTC
d_call: TRBD2; j_call: TRBJ2-4; clone_size: -; v_call: TRBV28; cdr3_aa: CASSPNLTPGGF; cdr3_nt: TGTGCCAGCAGTCCCAACCTCACTCCGGGGGGCTTC
d_call: TRBD2; j_call: TRBJ2-3; clone_size: many; v_call: TRBV7-2; cdr3_aa: CASSSPGGRAGYTQYF; cdr3_nt: TGTGCCAGCAGCTCGCCCGGCGGGAGGGCCGGCTATACGCAGTATTTT
d_call: -; j_call: TRBJ2-3; clone_size: -; v_call: TRBV7-2; cdr3_aa: CASSLGSGGGDTQYF; cdr3_nt: TGTGCCAGCAGCTTAGGATCCGGAGGCGGGGATACGCAGTATTTT
d_call: TRBD2; j_call: TRBJ2-7; clone_size: few; v_call: TRBV7-2; cdr3_aa: CASSRRPPGGSSYEQYF; cdr3_nt: TGTGCCAGCAGCCGCCGACCTCCGGGCGGGAGCTCCTACGAGCAGTACTTC
d_call: TRBD2; j_call: TRBJ2-1; clone_size: many; v_call: TRBV7-2; cdr3_aa: CASSFGGGVNEQFF; cdr3_nt: TGTGCCAGCAGCTTTGGCGGGGGGGTCAATGAGCAGTTCTTC
d_call: -; j_call: TRBJ1-5; clone_size: -; v_call: TRBV12-3/TRBV12-4; cdr3_aa: CASSPADSNQPQHF; cdr3_nt: TGTGCCAGCAGTCCGGCCGATAGCAATCAGCCCCAGCATTTT
d_call: -; j_call: TRBJ2-7; clone_size: -; v_call: TRBV28; cdr3_aa: CASSKPQTRGRLYYEQYF; cdr3_nt: TGTGCCAGCAGTAAACCGCAAACCAGGGGCCGCTTGTACTACGAGCAGTACTTC
d_call: TRBD2; j_call: TRBJ2-7; clone_size: few; v_call: TRBV2; cdr3_aa: CASSSGLAGNYEQYF; cdr3_nt: TGTGCCAGCAGTTCGGGACTAGCGGGGAATTACGAGCAGTACTTC
d_call: -; j_call: TRBJ2-1; clone_size: -; v_call: TRBV20-1; cdr3_aa: CSAFGSGEQFF; cdr3_nt: TGCAGTGCTTTCGGATCGGGCGAGCAGTTCTTC
d_call: -; j_call: TRBJ1-1; clone_size: -; v_call: TRBV20-1; cdr3_aa: CSAADIMNTEAFF; cdr3_nt: TGCAGTGCTGCCGACATCATGAACACTGAAGCTTTCTTT
d_call: TRBD1; j_call: TRBJ2-5; clone_size: few; v_call: TRBV12-3/TRBV12-4; cdr3_aa: CASSPPDRGETQYF; cdr3_nt: TGTGCCAGCAGTCCCCCGGACAGGGGAGAGACCCAGTACTTC
d_call: -; j_call: TRBJ1-5; clone_size: few; v_call: TRBV2; cdr3_aa: CASSEQGWYNQPQHF; cdr3_nt: TGTGCCAGCAGTGAGCAGGGTTGGTACAATCAGCCCCAGCATTTT
d_call: -; j_call: TRBJ1-5; clone_size: once; v_call: TRBV27; cdr3_aa: CASSLFRDKDQPQHF; cdr3_nt: TGTGCCAGCAGTTTATTCCGGGACAAAGATCAGCCCCAGCATTTT
d_call: TRBD2; j_call: TRBJ2-3; clone_size: few; v_call: TRBV7-2; cdr3_aa: CASSPSSGGPLTQYF; cdr3_nt: TGTGCCAGCAGCCCCAGTAGCGGGGGCCCCTTGACGCAGTATTTT
d_call: -; j_call: TRBJ2-7; clone_size: -; v_call: TRBV7-2; cdr3_aa: CASSLGLRGVYEQYF; cdr3_nt: TGTGCCAGCAGCTTAGGTCTCAGGGGCGTCTACGAGCAGTACTTC
d_call: TRBD2; j_call: TRBJ2-3; clone_size: -; v_call: TRBV12-3/TRBV12-4; cdr3_aa: CASSLALGTSGSPSTDTQYF; cdr3_nt: TGTGCCAGCAGTTTAGCGCTGGGGACTAGCGGGAGTCCTAGCACAGATACGCAGTATTTT
d_call: TRBD1; j_call: TRBJ1-1; clone_size: -; v_call: TRBV27; cdr3_aa: CASSSQGANEAFF; cdr3_nt: TGTGCCAGCAGCAGCCAGGGGGCGAACGAAGCTTTCTTT
d_call: -; j_call: TRBJ2-2; clone_size: few; v_call: TRBV7-2; cdr3_aa: CASSLYPSSGELFF; cdr3_nt: TGTGCCAGCAGCTTATATCCATCATCTGGGGAGCTGTTTTTT
d_call: -; j_call: TRBJ2-5; clone_size: few; v_call: TRBV12-3/TRBV12-4; cdr3_aa: CASTLTGQLTQYF; cdr3_nt: TGTGCCAGCACCCTGACAGGTCAATTGACCCAGTACTTC
d_call: -; j_call: TRBJ2-1; clone_size: few; v_call: TRBV7-2; cdr3_aa: CASSLARGNEQFF; cdr3_nt: TGTGCCAGCAGCTTAGCGCGGGGTAATGAGCAGTTCTTC
d_call: -; j_call: TRBJ2-4; clone_size: few; v_call: TRBV6-1; cdr3_aa: CASSPGPPSGVQYF; cdr3_nt: TGTGCCAGCAGCCCAGGACCCCCGAGTGGAGTTCAGTACTTC